The rows below give T cell receptor beta chains drawn from one sample of a study of cytomegalovirus exposure and HLA in healthy donors. Sequencing was performed with immunoSEQ multiplex PCR; in TCRdb, only in-frame clones are kept and a portion is missing. The repertoire table contains 55,000 to 75,000 clones. Input material: PBMCs. All receptors come from a woman younger than 45 in good health and CMV-seronegative. CDR3s include the opening cysteine and the closing phenylalanine or tryptophan. A D gene is named only where the DNA matches it firmly.

>13|-|TRBV6-4
CASSERGGEGYTF
>14|TRBD1|TRBV19
CASRIRRGPYEQYF
>11|-|TRBV9
CARSVTDKQYF
>15|TRBD1|TRBV5-6
CASSLGTGDLYEQYF
>14|-|TRBV4-1
CASSQGQGNQPQHF
>12|-|TRBV27
CASSLYGDTQYF
>14|-|TRBV29-1
CSVEDNRLQETQYF
>12|-|TRBV11-2
CASSEPGEEQYF
>15|TRBD2|TRBV6-5
CASSYSTSGNNEQFF
>15|-|TRBV10-2
CASREPGQMNTEAFF
>14|TRBD1|TRBV7-9
CASISTGGKTEAFF
>15|-|TRBV5-4
CASSSAGPHWETQYF
>12|TRBD2|TRBV27
CASSFGLGTQYF
>13|-|TRBV28
CASSFGGYNEQFF
>18|TRBD2|TRBV18
CASSPTLSTSGRADTQYF
>15|TRBD1|TRBV10-3
CAISAGTGAYNEQFF
>14|-|TRBV9
CASSSWTEPNEQYF
>15|-|TRBV7-9
CASSPSQGSKNIQYF
>14|-|TRBV4-1
CASSYRHDNTEAFF
>14|-|TRBV18
CASSPSRGNTEAFF
>15|TRBD1|TRBV15
CATSMGQGTNYGYTF
>12|TRBD1|TRBV5-4
CASPGQGSEQYF
>15|TRBD1|TRBV19
CASSIGGTGRSEQFF
>12|TRBD1|TRBV6-5
CASSPTGVGYTF
>16|-|TRBV28
CASTPGGAGGYNEQFF
>13|-|TRBV19
CASSLRGTGELFF
>12|TRBD1|TRBV29-1
CSVMDRDYGYTF
>16|TRBD2|TRBV14
CASSQERAGTTDTQYF
>17|TRBD1|TRBV27
CASSLYLDRASGNTIYF
>16|TRBD2|TRBV5-6
CASSLRTSGIYNEQFF
>13|-|TRBV29-1
CSAVQGPGNTIYF
>12|-|TRBV6-1
CASRGVPQPQHF
>13|-|TRBV6-5
CASRLWVNTEAFF
>14|TRBD1|TRBV5-1
CASSRGQHTGELFF
>15|TRBD2|TRBV6-6
CASNPSGRTVNEQFF
>12|-|TRBV4-2
CASSQDRVEQYF
>15|TRBD2|TRBV7-9
CASSFPSSGGETQYF
>17|TRBD2|TRBV4-1
CASSQGWGLAGGETQYF
>13|-|TRBV29-1
CSGLRDIYTEAFF
>15|TRBD2|TRBV6-5
CASSYTSGRPDTQYF
>15|TRBD1|TRBV4-1
CASSHPGTGAYEQYF
>15|TRBD1|TRBV6-5
CASSYGQGLTYEQYF
>15|-|TRBV7-9
CASSRDGDSYNEQFF
>12|-|TRBV7-2
CASSLQGYGYTF
>12|TRBD1|TRBV29-1
CSVERGRETQYF
>13|-|TRBV7-7
CASSSTGTETQYF
>13|-|TRBV7-9
CASRSDSNQPQHF
>14|-|TRBV9
CASTPGGQPYEQYF
>15|TRBD1|TRBV5-1
CASSLSGQTNQPQHF
>16|TRBD1|TRBV7-9
CASSLTGGVIGEKLFF